A single sample is the source of the 17 T cell receptor beta chains below, sequenced in a study of cytomegalovirus exposure and HLA in healthy donors. TCRdb's copy holds only in-frame clones and misses some; the assay was immunoSEQ multiplex PCR. The repertoire holds under 150,000 clones, with around 84% as singletons. The material sequenced was PBMCs. Receptors originate from a man younger than 35 in good health and CMV-seropositive.

V gene TRBV25-1 combines with J gene TRBJ2-2; TRBD1 matches at 12 bases. The J segment lost 7 bases and the V segment lost 1 base, leaving 4 bases of the junction unmatched. This CDR3 is 16 amino acids long. Germline-derived CDR1 and CDR2 are MGHDK and SYGVNS. This chain's CDR3 is CASSEFGTGGNGELFF. The CDR3 DNA sequence: TGTGCCAGCAGTGAATTCGGGACAGGGGGCAACGGGGAGCTGTTTTTT.

The V call is TRBV7-2, the J call TRBJ2-7; the D gene is possibly TRBD2 (5 bases). The germline V gene encodes CDR1 SGHTA and CDR2 FQGNSA. V lost 2 bases to trimming and J lost 1 base, with 9 bases between them. CDR3 length equals 14 residues. The CDR3 loop is CASSLYGVSYEQYF. CDR3 DNA: TGTGCCAGCAGCTTATACGGGGTTTCCTACGAGCAGTACTTC.

V is TRBV4-2 and J is TRBJ2-3; TRBD2 agrees at 9 bases. V lost 0 bases, J lost 4 bases, and 8 bases stayed unmatched. The CDR3 length is 17 residues. CDR1 and CDR2 from the germline V gene are LGHNA and YNFKEQ. The CDR3 spells CASSQDPGRGGSDTQYF. The DNA of the CDR3 is TGTGCCAGCAGCCAAGATCCGGGGCGGGGGGGCTCAGATACGCAGTATTTT.

This sequence joins TRBV5-1 and TRBJ2-7; 10 bases map to TRBD1. V was pared by 4 bases and J by 7 bases, with 5 bases of the junction left unmatched. This CDR3 has 13 amino acids. Per the germline V gene, CDR1 is SGHRS and CDR2 is YFSETQ. CDR3 sequence (DNA): TGCGCCAGCAGCAGACAGGGGGCAGAGGAGCAGTACTTC. Encoded protein: CASSRQGAEEQYF.

This sequence joins TRBV5-8 and TRBJ1-6, with 7 positions matching TRBD1. This CDR3 contains 16 residues. Germline values: CDR1 SGHTS, CDR2 YDEGEE. The ends lost 8 bases at V and 0 bases at J; junction bases unmatched: 8. This CDR3 reads CASYRGPTSYNSPLHF. Written as DNA, the CDR3 is TGTGCCAGTTACAGGGGCCCCACCTCCTATAATTCACCCCTCCACTTT.

This chain uses TRBV30 with TRBJ1-1, with 9 nucleotides matching TRBD1. Germline CDR1 is GTSNPN and CDR2 is SVGIG (reference sequence). Germline trimming cut 1 base from V and 0 bases from J; bases unmatched to any gene: 9. This CDR3 spans 17 amino acids. The CDR3 reads CAWSGGTGNRVNTEAFF. CDR3 coding DNA: TGTGCCTGGAGTGGGGGGACAGGGAATCGGGTGAACACTGAAGCTTTCTTT.

This chain links TRBV15 with TRBJ2-1, with TRBD1 identical over 9 bases. The CDR3 runs to 16 residues. V was clipped by 0 bases and J by 3 bases; unmatched bases: 3. CDR1 is LNHNV and CDR2 is YYDKDF in the germline V gene (reference sequence). The CDR3 reads CATSREGTGLYNEQFF. The CDR3 coding sequence is TGTGCCACCAGCAGAGAAGGGACAGGGCTCTACAATGAGCAGTTCTTC.

The J gene is TRBJ1-5, the V gene TRBV4-1, with TRBD1 as a possible D gene (5 bases). CDR3 length: 17 residues. V gave up 3 bases and J gave up 5 bases, with 20 bases separating them. The germline gives CDR1 MGHRA, CDR2 YSYEKL. As DNA, the CDR3 is TGCGCCAGCAGCCACCTCGGAGGGGCAAGGGAGGATCAGCCCCAGCATTTT. Protein: CASSHLGGAREDQPQHF.

The chain uses TRBV4-1 and TRBJ2-7; D is perhaps TRBD2 (5 bases). V was pared by 5 bases and J by 0 bases, with 17 bases between. The germline V gene has CDR1 MGHRA and CDR2 YSYEKL. CDR3 length: 16 amino acids. The CDR3 DNA reads as TGCGCCAGCAGCGCAGATGGGCAGCGGAGCTCCTACGAGCAGTACTTC. Translated, it gives CASSADGQRSSYEQYF.

The chain couples TRBV5-1 to TRBJ2-7; 14 bases fit TRBD2. Losses at the gene ends were 4 bases for V and 5 bases for J; bases not matched to a gene: 5. The CDR3 is made up of 15 amino acids. Germline V CDR1 and CDR2: SGHRS, YFSETQ. CDR3 protein: CASSTGLAGGNEQYF. The CDR3 region has the DNA TGCGCCAGCAGCACCGGACTAGCGGGAGGAAACGAGCAGTACTTC.

The V and J genes are TRBV11-2 and TRBJ2-2, with D maybe TRBD1 (5 bases). The germline V and J ends were trimmed by 3 bases and 3 bases, with 8 bases remaining between them. CDR1 and CDR2 from the germline V gene are SGHAT and FQNNGV. This CDR3 spans 14 amino acids. The CDR3 sequence: CASSFLRDTGELFF. The CDR3 DNA sequence: TGTGCCAGCAGCTTTCTCAGGGACACCGGGGAGCTGTTTTTT.

This clone was detected a few times. Relative to the germline gene, one junction end is altered; a read error may explain this. V and J are TRBV7-7 and TRBJ2-2, with 10 positions matching TRBD1. The CDR3 is 15 amino acids. Germline CDR1 is SSHAT and CDR2 is FNYEAQ (reference sequence). DNA of the CDR3: TGTGCTAGCAGCCGCGCGGGACAGGGGACCGGGGAGCTGTTTTTT. Translation gives CASSRAGQGTGELFF.

The rearrangement links TRBV20-1 to TRBJ2-1; D remains unclear. The V and J ends lost 1 base and 10 bases respectively, with 8 bases between them. The CDR3 contains 11 residues. The germline V gene encodes CDR1 DFQATT and CDR2 SNEGSKA (reference sequence). Written as DNA, the CDR3 is TGCAGTGCTAGAGCACAGTCAGAGCAGTTCTTC. Translating it yields CSARAQSEQFF.

This chain joins TRBV29-1 and TRBJ2-5; a weak D match, TRBD2 (6 bases). V gave up 7 bases and J gave up 0 bases, with 6 bases separating them. The V gene's germline CDR1 is SQVTM and CDR2 ANQGSEA. The CDR3 runs 11 residues. CDR3 sequence (DNA): TGCAGCGAGCGGGACCAAGAGACCCAGTACTTC. Amino acids: CSERDQETQYF.

The chain employs TRBV15 and TRBJ1-5; 12 bases match TRBD1. Germline CDR1 is LNHNV and CDR2 is YYDKDF (reference sequence). V shed 0 bases and J 7 bases; nucleotides not matched to a gene: 4. The CDR3 spans 16 residues. In DNA form, the CDR3 reads TGTGCCACCAGCAGAGAGGGACAGGGGGCACGGCAGCCCCAGCATTTT. Protein product: CATSREGQGARQPQHF.

The chain links TRBV14 to TRBJ1-2; D might be TRBD1 (6 bases). The CDR3 extends over 14 amino acids. Trimming pared 1 base from V and 5 bases from J, leaving 11 bases between. Germline V gene lookup returns CDR1 SGHDN and CDR2 FVKESK. In nucleotides, the CDR3 is TGTGCCAGCAGCCAAGCGGTAGGGGGATATGGCTACACCTTC. Its protein product is CASSQAVGGYGYTF. The variable domain in full, with the rest retrieved from reference TRBV14 and TRBJ1-2, is EAGVTQFPSHSVIEKGQTVTLRCDPISGHDNLYWYRRVMGKEIKFLLHFVKESKQDESGMPNNRFLAERTGGTYSTLKVQPAELEDSGVYFCASSQAVGGYGYTFGSGTRLTVV.

The rearrangement uses TRBV18 and TRBJ2-7; 7 bases line up with TRBD1. In germline, CDR1 is KGHSH, CDR2 LQKENI. The CDR3 extends over 15 amino acids. Germline trimming cut 3 bases from V and 2 bases from J; bases unmatched to any gene: 7. The CDR3 nucleotides are TGTGCCAGCTCACCTCCTTACGGGACAGCCTACGAGCAGTACTTC. Encoded protein: CASSPPYGTAYEQYF.